A selection of T cell receptor beta chains follows, all from one sample in a study of blood T cell repertoires in COVID-19. Measured with immunoSEQ multiplex PCR; TCRdb has only the in-frame clones, and not every one. This table holds 60,000 or so clones, roughly 70% found once. The sample comprised PBMCs or T cells enriched from blood (not recorded which). Receptors originate from a woman in her fifties or sixties who had been exposed to COVID-19. Each CDR3 is given with its conserved first and last residue. The D gene is left open where the match is weak. Expanded clones are given a class, and other clones once, few, many or no size at all.

-	TRBJ1-1	-	TRBV7-3	TGTGCCAGCAGCGAAAGCGACGACCACACTGAAGCTTTCTTT	CASSESDDHTEAFF
-	TRBJ1-1	TRBD1	TRBV15	TGTGCCACCAGCAGAACACAGGGGGCCCCGAACACTGAAGCTTTCTTT	CATSRTQGAPNTEAFF
-	TRBJ2-7	-	TRBV12-3/TRBV12-4	TGTGCCAGCAGGTTGACAGGAACCTACGAGCAGTACTTC	CASRLTGTYEQYF
-	TRBJ1-1	-	TRBV6-5	TGTGCCAGCAGTTACACTTCCGGGACAACTGAAGCTTTCTTT	CASSYTSGTTEAFF
-	TRBJ1-2	TRBD1	TRBV28	TGTGCCAGTTCGGGACAGGGGGGCTACACCTTC	CASSGQGGYTF
once	TRBJ2-1	TRBD2	TRBV7-2	TGTGCCAGCAGCTTATCGGGACTAGCGGGGGGGCGGTCCTACAATGAGCAGTTCTTC	CASSLSGLAGGRSYNEQFF
-	TRBJ1-4	TRBD1	TRBV19	TGTGCCAGCCGGGACAGAGCTAATGAAAAACTGTTTTTT	CASRDRANEKLFF
-	TRBJ2-2	-	TRBV7-2	TGTGCCAGCAGCCCTGGCGGCACCGGGGAGCTGTTTTTT	CASSPGGTGELFF
-	TRBJ1-5	TRBD1	TRBV28	TGTGCCAGCAATCACAGGGGGAAGGGTCAGCCCCAGCATTTT	CASNHRGKGQPQHF
-	TRBJ2-2	-	TRBV7-2	TGTGCCAGCAACAGAGGAGGGGCGAACACCGGGGAGCTGTTTTTT	CASNRGGANTGELFF
once	TRBJ1-1	-	TRBV7-9	TGTGCCAGCAGCCAGGGGCACCTTGAAGCTTTCTTT	CASSQGHLEAFF
few	TRBJ2-3	-	TRBV5-1	TGCGCCAGCAGCTTTACAGGAAGCACAGATACGCAGTATTTT	CASSFTGSTDTQYF
-	TRBJ1-2	-	TRBV29-1	TGCAGCGTTGAGGCAACTAGAGAACGCTACACCTTC	CSVEATRERYTF
-	TRBJ1-5	TRBD1	TRBV30	TGTGCCTGGAGAGACATAAACAGGGGGCAGCCCCAGCATTTT	CAWRDINRGQPQHF
-	TRBJ1-1	-	TRBV4-3	TGCGCCAGCAGCCAACCAGGATACACTGAAGCTTTCTTT	CASSQPGYTEAFF
few	TRBJ1-4	-	TRBV5-1	TGCGCCAGCAGCTCTTTCCAGGATAATGAAAAACTGTTTTTT	CASSSFQDNEKLFF
-	TRBJ1-1	TRBD1	TRBV25-1	TGTGCCAGCTCCCGGACAGGGGCGAACACTGAAGCTTTCTTT	CASSRTGANTEAFF
-	TRBJ1-2	TRBD1	TRBV10-3	TGTGCCATCAGTGGAAGTCTGGGACAGGAGGGTCATGGCTACACCTTC	CAISGSLGQEGHGYTF
-	TRBJ2-2	-	TRBV7-2	TGTGCCAGCAGCCCCGGGCAGGGTGCCGGGGAGCTGTTTTTT	CASSPGQGAGELFF
-	TRBJ1-5	-	TRBV27	TGTGCCAGCAGGCAGGTCCCTAGCAATCAGCCCCAGCATTTT	CASRQVPSNQPQHF
few	TRBJ2-7	-	TRBV18	TGTGCCAGCTCACCACGACAGACAACATACGAGCAGTACTTC	CASSPRQTTYEQYF
-	TRBJ2-7	-	TRBV19	TGTGCCAGTACCATAAGCACGGGGAACTACGAGCAGTACTTC	CASTISTGNYEQYF
-	TRBJ1-6	TRBD1	TRBV2	TGTGCCAGGCGGAGACAGGGAATGGGATCACCCCTCCACTTT	CARRRQGMGSPLHF
-	TRBJ1-6	-	TRBV30	TGTGCCTGGACCCGGGACAAGGATTCACCCCTCCACTTT	CAWTRDKDSPLHF
-	TRBJ2-7	-	TRBV3-1/TRBV3-2	TGTGCCAGCAGCCCAAACAGTTTCTCCTACGAGCAGTACTTC	CASSPNSFSYEQYF
once	TRBJ1-2	-	TRBV28	TGTGCCAGCAGGTCCGGGTCCAGGGATGGCTACACCTTC	CASRSGSRDGYTF
few	TRBJ1-1	-	TRBV11-2	TGTGCCAGCAGCCATCCTCGGCGGCTTGAAGCTTTCTTT	CASSHPRRLEAFF
-	TRBJ1-1	-	TRBV19	TGTGCCAGTAGCGCCGCCGGGGTTGGGGAGATTGTCTCCCTGAACACTGAAGCTTTCTTT	CASSAAGVGEIVSLNTEAFF
-	TRBJ1-3	-	TRBV19	TGTGCCAGTACCCCACAGGTTACGGGAAACACCATATATTTT	CASTPQVTGNTIYF
-	TRBJ2-7	-	TRBV9	TGTGCCAGCAGCGCCGACTACAGCATCTTGTACGAGCAGTACTTC	CASSADYSILYEQYF
-	TRBJ1-5	TRBD1	TRBV27	TGTGCCAGCATGACGACAGGGGGACACCAGCCCCAGCATTTT	CASMTTGGHQPQHF
few	TRBJ2-1	TRBD2	TRBV6-5	TGTGCCAGCAGTTACGGCGGGAGTCGCAATGAGCAGTTCTTC	CASSYGGSRNEQFF
-	TRBJ2-1	-	TRBV28	TGTGCCAGCAGTTTCGAGCCGAGGGATGATGAGCAGTTCTTC	CASSFEPRDDEQFF
-	TRBJ2-4	TRBD1	TRBV9	TGTGCCAGCAGCGTAGGGGACAGGGGGCGCCAGGCCAAAAACATTCAGTACTTC	CASSVGDRGRQAKNIQYF
-	TRBJ2-4	TRBD1	TRBV5-4	TGTGCCAGCAGCTTGGATGGGACAGGGGTGGGCATTCAGTACTTC	CASSLDGTGVGIQYF
-	TRBJ2-1	-	TRBV6-5	TGTGCCAGCGGCTCGTACAATGAGCAGTTCTTC	CASGSYNEQFF
few	TRBJ2-1	TRBD2	TRBV24-1	TGTGCCACCAGTGATTTCAGACTAGCGGGGGGGGACTCCTACAATGAGCAGTTCTTC	CATSDFRLAGGDSYNEQFF
few	TRBJ2-2	-	TRBV29-1	TGCAGCGTTGATATCTCGAACACCGGGGAGCTGTTTTTT	CSVDISNTGELFF
once	TRBJ1-2	-	TRBV27	TGTGCCAGCAGCCCGACAGGCAGCTATGGCTACACCTTC	CASSPTGSYGYTF
few	TRBJ1-2	TRBD1	TRBV5-1	TGCGCCAGCAGCTTGGCTGGGACAGGGAACTATGGCTACACCTTC	CASSLAGTGNYGYTF
few	TRBJ1-2	-	TRBV19	TGTGCCAGTAAAAATCTGGGTCATGCGGGAACCTATGGCTACACCTTC	CASKNLGHAGTYGYTF
once	TRBJ1-1	-	TRBV7-2	TGTGCCAGCCAATACTCTTTGAACACTGAAGCTTTCTTT	CASQYSLNTEAFF
-	TRBJ2-4	TRBD2	TRBV2	TGTGCCAGCAGTGAAAATCCAAGCGGGGGGAAGAGGACCAAAAACATTCAGTACTTC	CASSENPSGGKRTKNIQYF
-	TRBJ2-7	-	TRBV7-2	TGTGCCAGCAGCTTAGGAGGGACTGGCTACGAGCAGTACTTC	CASSLGGTGYEQYF
-	TRBJ1-2	-	TRBV10-3	TGTGCCATCCAGGAGGGGAGCTATGGCTACACCTTC	CAIQEGSYGYTF
-	TRBJ2-7	TRBD1	TRBV2	TGTGCCAGCAACTCTGAGGGGGCAACCGGCGAGCAGTACTTC	CASNSEGATGEQYF